This T cell receptor (beta chain) was sequenced for a study of type 1 regulatory T cells. Study information: T-allo10 is a Tr1-enriched, alloantigen-specific CD4 T cell product made in vitro.

This clonotype was found a few times. One end of the junction is discordant with germline, which a read error may explain. CDR3 length equals 13 residues. Germline CDR1 ENHRY, CDR2 SYGVKD. One entry per CDR3 protein results from TCRdb running MiXCR on the reads. The table shows about 100,000 distinct CDR3 sequences, with around a third occurring only once. The sequence was obtained from a human donor in good health. The V and J genes are TRBV10-3 and TRBJ2-2, with D perhaps TRBD1 (6 bases). The source material was CD4+ T cells, either the whole sample or a sorted fraction (not recorded which). In nucleotides, the CDR3 is TGCGCCCATGGGAGAGGGGGTACCGGGGAGCTGTTTTTT. Translating it yields CAHGRGGTGELFF.